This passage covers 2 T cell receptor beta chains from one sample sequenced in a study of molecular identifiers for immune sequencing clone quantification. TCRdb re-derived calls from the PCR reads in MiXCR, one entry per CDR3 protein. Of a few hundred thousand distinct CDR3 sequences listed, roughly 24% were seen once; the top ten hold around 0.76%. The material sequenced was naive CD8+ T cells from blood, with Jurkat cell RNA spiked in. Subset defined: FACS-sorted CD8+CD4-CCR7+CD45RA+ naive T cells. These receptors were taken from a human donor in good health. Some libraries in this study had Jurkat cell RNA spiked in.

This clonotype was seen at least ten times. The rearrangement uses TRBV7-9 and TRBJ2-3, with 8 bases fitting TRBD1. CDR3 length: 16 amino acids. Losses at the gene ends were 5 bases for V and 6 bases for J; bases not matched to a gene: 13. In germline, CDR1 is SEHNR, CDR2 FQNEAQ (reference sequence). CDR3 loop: CASSPYWGQDGDTQYF. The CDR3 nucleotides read TGTGCCAGCAGCCCGTACTGGGGACAGGACGGGGATACGCAGTATTTT.

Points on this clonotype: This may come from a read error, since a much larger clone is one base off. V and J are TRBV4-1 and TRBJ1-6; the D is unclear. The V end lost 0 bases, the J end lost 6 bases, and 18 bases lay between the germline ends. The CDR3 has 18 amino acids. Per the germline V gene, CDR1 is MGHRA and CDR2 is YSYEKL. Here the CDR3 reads CASSQDQIQYYFNSPLHF. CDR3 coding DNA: TGCGCCAGCAGCCAAGATCAGATACAGTATTATTTTAATTCACCCCTCCACTTT.